This T cell receptor beta chain derives from a study of T cell clones after liver transplantation. Study background: Immunosuppression withdrawal was tried within 2 years after liver transplantation in this trial. TCRbeta sequencing after a pre-transplant mixed lymphocyte reaction identified graft-donor-reactive clones, later tracked in post-transplant blood. Blood was drawn pre-transplant, before withdrawal, and after full or failed withdrawal.

Profiled with immunoSEQ multiplex PCR; TCRdb holds only in-frame clones, not every one. The table has 16,000 or so clones, around 87% seen once. Study findings and constraints: A significant post-transplant drop in circulating graft-donor-reactive CD4 TCRbeta sequences occurred in most of the 8 subjects.

Germline V gene data show CDR1 as LNHDA and CDR2 as SQIVND (reference sequence). Trimming removed 1 base at V and 5 bases at J, with 10 bases between. The CDR3 has 14 amino acids. Remarks on this clone: Its antigen is still unknown.

The chain joins TRBV19 to TRBJ2-3, with D uncertain. This material consisted of CD8+ T cells from blood, taken 46 months after liver transplant. The origin of this receptor is a human patient who received a liver transplant. The graft donor may have given rise to some T cells. For the CDR3, the DNA is TGTGCCAGTAGTATAGTAGGGATGGGAGATACGCAGTATTTT. This translates into CASSIVGMGDTQYF.